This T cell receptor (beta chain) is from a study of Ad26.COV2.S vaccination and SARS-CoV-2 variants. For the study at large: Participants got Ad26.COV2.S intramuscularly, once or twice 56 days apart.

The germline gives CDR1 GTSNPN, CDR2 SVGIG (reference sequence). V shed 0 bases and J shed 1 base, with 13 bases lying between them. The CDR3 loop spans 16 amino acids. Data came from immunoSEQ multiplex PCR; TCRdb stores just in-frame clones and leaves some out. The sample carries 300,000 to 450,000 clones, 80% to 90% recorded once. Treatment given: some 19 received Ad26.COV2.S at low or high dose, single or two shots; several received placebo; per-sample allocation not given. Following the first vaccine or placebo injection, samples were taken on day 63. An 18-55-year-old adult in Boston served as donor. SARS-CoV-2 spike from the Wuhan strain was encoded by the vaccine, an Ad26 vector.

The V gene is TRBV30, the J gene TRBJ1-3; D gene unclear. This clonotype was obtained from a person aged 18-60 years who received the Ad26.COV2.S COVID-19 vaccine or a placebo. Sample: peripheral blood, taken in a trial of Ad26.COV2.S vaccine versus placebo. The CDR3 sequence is CAWSVSPVGSGNTIYF. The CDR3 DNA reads TGTGCCTGGAGTGTAAGTCCAGTTGGGTCTGGAAACACCATATATTTT.